Following are 18 T cell receptor beta chains from one sample sequenced in a study of T cell changes during pregnancy in multiple sclerosis. Libraries were prepared by immunoSEQ multiplex PCR; TCRdb keeps only in-frame clonotypes and omits some of them. This sample carries 70,000 to 75,000 clones, just under 95% of them seen once, and the ten largest clones take 2%. This specimen was peripheral blood, taken in the second trimester of pregnancy. The source of these receptors is a female donor with multiple sclerosis, enrolled in a pregnancy study.

This chain connects TRBV9 to TRBJ2-7; 7 positions agree with TRBD2. Trimming at V came to 3 bases and at J to 5 bases, leaving 11 bases not matched to a gene. The V gene's germline CDR1 is SGDLS and CDR2 YYNGEE. The CDR3 extends over 15 amino acids. CDR3 nucleotide sequence: TGTGCCAGCAGCGGCGGGAGAGACCCCCCCGACGAGCAGTACTTC. Protein product: CASSGGRDPPDEQYF.

J is TRBJ2-7 and V is TRBV30; 13 nucleotides align to TRBD2. Germline CDR1 is GTSNPN and CDR2 is SVGIG (reference sequence). V was pared by 1 base and J by 8 bases, with 8 bases of the junction left unmatched. The CDR3 has 15 residues. The CDR3 bases are TGTGCCTGGAGTGCTACCGGGACTAGCGGGAACAAGCAGTACTTC. This encodes CAWSATGTSGNKQYF. The whole variable domain, remainder taken from reference TRBV30 and TRBJ2-7, is SQTIHQWPATLVQPVGSPLSLECTVEGTSNPNLYWYRQAAGRGLQLLFYSVGIGQISSEVPQNLSASRPQDRQFILSSKKLLLSDSGFYLCAWSATGTSGNKQYFGPGTRLTVT.

This chain uses TRBV9 with TRBJ2-1; 9 bases agree with TRBD2. CDR1 and CDR2 from the germline V gene are SGDLS and YYNGEE. V lost 0 bases, J lost 7 bases, and 5 bases stayed unmatched. The CDR3 is 15 residues long. The CDR3 region has the DNA TGTGCCAGCAGCGTAGGCGGGAGGGCTGCAAATGAGCAGTTCTTC. It translates to CASSVGGRAANEQFF.

This sequence joins TRBV2 and TRBJ1-4; 8 bases match TRBD1. Germline CDR1 is SNHLY and CDR2 is FYNNEI. The CDR3 has 18 amino acids. V lost 5 bases and J lost 0; bases outside the gene matches: 11. DNA of the CDR3: TGTGCCAGCAGTTTCGTTGGCAGGGGGCATGCAACTAATGAAAAACTGTTTTTT. Encoded protein: CASSFVGRGHATNEKLFF.

The chain uses TRBV27 and TRBJ2-5; D possibly corresponds to TRBD2 (6 bases). Per the germline V gene, CDR1 is MNHEY and CDR2 is SMNVEV (reference sequence). The germline V and J ends were trimmed by 5 bases and 2 bases, with 18 bases remaining between them. The CDR3 runs to 16 residues. The CDR3 loop reads CASSLDRLGRQETQYF. In nucleotides, the CDR3 is TGTGCCAGCAGTCTCGATCGGCTGGGGAGGCAAGAGACCCAGTACTTC.

This clone was seen once. The rearrangement links TRBV7-9 to TRBJ1-5, with no clear D. The V gene lost 1 base and the J gene lost 6 bases, with 10 bases spanning the gap. The CDR3 totals 14 residues. CDR1 is SEHNR and CDR2 is FQNEAQ in the germline V gene (reference sequence). The CDR3 sequence: CASSLEYGSQPQHF. The CDR3 coding sequence is TGTGCCAGCAGCTTAGAATATGGGAGTCAGCCCCAGCATTTT.

The rearrangement links TRBV6-5 to TRBJ2-5; no clear D. The CDR3 sequence is 14 residues long. With 5 bases removed from V and 2 bases from J, the gap between germline ends came to 12 bases. Germline V CDR1 and CDR2: MNHEY, SVGAGI. The CDR3 nucleotides are TGTGCCAGCAGTCAGACATCCCTACAAGAGACCCAGTACTTC. Encoded protein: CASSQTSLQETQYF.

This clone was detected only a few times. V gene TRBV28 combines with J gene TRBJ1-4, with D unclear. Trimming cost V 0 bases and J 0 bases, with 8 bases left between them. CDR1 MDHEN and CDR2 SYDVKM come from the germline V gene. The CDR3 sequence is 16 residues long. CDR3 bases: TGTGCCAGCAGTTTATGGAACTCCGCAACTAATGAAAAACTGTTTTTT. Protein sequence: CASSLWNSATNEKLFF.

The rearrangement uses TRBV6-6 and TRBJ2-7; 7 bases are shared with TRBD2. J lost 3 bases, V lost 2 bases, and 10 bases had no gene match. CDR3 length equals 16 residues. CDR1 is MNHNY, CDR2 SVGAGI, per germline (reference sequence). CDR3 sequence reads: CASSYGRGSVGYEQYF. In DNA form, the CDR3 reads TGTGCCAGCAGTTACGGTCGCGGGAGTGTTGGCTACGAGCAGTACTTC.

The table lists this clone with a count of one. The CDR3 reads CASRANYEQYF. In DNA, the CDR3 is TGTGCCAGCAGGGCCAACTACGAGCAGTACTTC. The chain has TRBV6-5 and TRBJ2-7; D is undetermined. Trimming pared 6 bases from V and 3 bases from J, leaving 6 bases between. CDR1 is MNHEY, CDR2 SVGAGI, per germline. The CDR3 spans 11 residues.

The chain links TRBV18 to TRBJ2-1; 10 bases agree with TRBD2. Germline V gene sequence: CDR1 KGHSH, CDR2 LQKENI. The V and J ends lost 4 bases and 5 bases, in that order; junction bases with no gene match: 5. This CDR3 has 15 amino acids. This chain's CDR3 is CASSLGLAADNEQFF. In DNA form, the CDR3 reads TGTGCCAGCTCACTAGGACTAGCGGCAGACAATGAGCAGTTCTTC.

V usage is TRBV11-2 and J usage is TRBJ2-7; D is perhaps TRBD1 (6 bases). The V end was cut by 1 base, the J end by 6 bases, with 28 bases between. Per germline, CDR1 SGHAT and CDR2 FQNNGV. The CDR3 totals 19 residues. CDR3 bases: TGTGCCAGCAGCTTAGCGATCGCAGGGGCCACTTTCCTTACCAGCGAGCAGTACTTC. It yields the protein CASSLAIAGATFLTSEQYF.

The chain couples TRBV28 to TRBJ2-2; possible D gene TRBD2, 5 bases. Trimming removed 6 bases at V and 7 bases at J, with 18 bases between. This CDR3 contains 15 residues. The germline V gene encodes CDR1 MDHEN and CDR2 SYDVKM. This chain's CDR3 is CASSLQALRGGELFF. In DNA, the CDR3 is TGTGCCAGCAGCCTCCAAGCCCTACGGGGCGGGGAGCTGTTTTTT.

The J gene is TRBJ2-1, the V gene TRBV14; 12 bases align to TRBD2. In germline, CDR1 is SGHDN, CDR2 FVKESK. The CDR3 is made up of 19 amino acids. Trimming at V came to 3 bases and at J to 9 bases, leaving 18 bases not matched to a gene. The DNA of the CDR3 is TGTGCCAGCAGCCAGGATCTAGCGGGGGGGATTTTGGCCTCCGGTGAGCAGTTCTTC. It is translated as CASSQDLAGGILASGEQFF.

This rearrangement joins TRBV19 to TRBJ2-3, with TRBD1 as a possible D gene (6 bases). V was cut by 7 bases and J by 1 base, with 15 bases left in between. CDR3 length equals 15 residues. Germline-derived CDR1 and CDR2 are LNHDA and SQIVND (reference sequence). This chain's CDR3 is CASTLQGYGTDTQYF. The CDR3 bases are TGTGCCAGTACCCTGCAGGGGTACGGCACAGATACGCAGTATTTT.

This chain uses TRBV4-1 with TRBJ2-5; the match to TRBD2 covers 8 bases. Germline assignment: CDR1 MGHRA and CDR2 YSYEKL. V gave up 2 bases and J gave up 3 bases; unmatched junction bases: 8. The CDR3 spans 16 residues. CDR3 residues: CASSQPPGTREETQYF. The DNA of the CDR3 is TGCGCCAGCAGCCAACCACCAGGGACTAGGGAAGAGACCCAGTACTTC.

The rearrangement uses TRBV7-3 and TRBJ2-7; 10 nucleotides align to TRBD2. The CDR3 spans 15 residues. J lost 7 bases, V lost 3 bases, and 9 bases had no gene match. CDR1 is SGHTA, CDR2 FQGTGA, per germline. The CDR3: CASSFELAGLKEQYF. DNA of the CDR3: TGTGCCAGCAGCTTCGAACTAGCGGGGTTGAAAGAGCAGTACTTC.

This clone was detected once. CDR3 coding DNA: TGTGCCAGCAGCTTGGGGACTAGCGGGGGGGCCGGAGAGACCCAGTACTTC. Protein: CASSLGTSGGAGETQYF. The V and J genes are TRBV5-6 and TRBJ2-5, with TRBD2 identical over 15 bases. This CDR3 is built from 17 residues. V dropped 0 bases and J dropped 4; count of bases not matched to a gene: 4. Germline values: CDR1 SGHDT, CDR2 YYEEEE.